Below, one T cell receptor beta chain is given with its context. Germline V gene lookup returns CDR1 SGHDT and CDR2 YYEEEE. This CDR3 comprises 14 residues. Trimming took 2 bases from V and 0 from J, leaving 6 bases between them. Survey-level TCR beta sequencing used the immunoSEQ assay. Generated by immunoSEQ multiplex PCR, the TCRdb table keeps only in-frame clones and is missing some. The sample shows about 68,000 clones, approximately 92% of them seen only once. Sequencing used PBMCs. The chain combines TRBV5-6 with TRBJ1-3, with D uncertain. This receptor was identified in a man in his forties or fifties with rheumatoid arthritis. This CDR3 reads CASSFEISGNTIYF. The CDR3, as DNA: TGTGCCAGCAGCTTCGAAATCTCTGGAAACACCATATATTTT.